Presented here are 18 T cell receptor beta chains from one specimen sequenced in a study of blood T cells in healthy people across ages. The authors ran a second PCR of 7 to 11 cycles using a sample-barcoded 5' primer and a J-beta primer mix. TCRdb processed the 5' RACE reads anew with MiXCR; each CDR3 protein has one entry. Of some 800,000 distinct CDR3 sequences in the sample, 25% were seen once. Another study also made use of these data, one on T cells of mothers and their children.

Sequencing used blood. The receptors were gathered from a boy aged 10-17 years in good health.

This chain connects TRBV7-3 to TRBJ2-5; 9 bases line up with TRBD2. The germline V gene has CDR1 SGHTA and CDR2 FQGTGA. This CDR3 has 15 residues. V lost 1 base to trimming and J lost 9 bases; unmatched junction nucleotides: 9. In DNA, the CDR3 is TGTGCCAGCAGCTTAATGGGCGGGAGGGCCTCGGCCCAGTACTTC. It yields the protein CASSLMGGRASAQYF.

A note on this clonotype: One end of the junction is discordant with germline, which a read error may explain. The V gene is TRBV7-3, the J gene TRBJ2-5, with D maybe TRBD2 (5 bases). Germline CDR1 and CDR2: SGHTA and FQGTGA. The CDR3 is 15 amino acids. CDR3 bases: TGTGCCAGCATCTTAATAGCGTCCTGGGGAGAGACCCAGTACTTC. Protein: CASILIASWGETQYF.

This chain joins TRBV18 and TRBJ2-1; no clear D. CDR3 length: 13 residues. From germline, CDR1 is KGHSH and CDR2 LQKENI. V lost 1 base to trimming and J lost 6 bases, with 7 bases between them. CDR3 loop: CASSPQGRNEQFF. DNA for the CDR3: TGTGCCAGCTCACCACAGGGTCGCAATGAGCAGTTCTTC.

This clonotype showed up just a few times. V usage is TRBV28 and J usage is TRBJ1-4; no clear D gene. The CDR3 has 17 residues. Looked up from germline, CDR1 is MDHEN and CDR2 is SYDVKM. Trimming shortened V by 5 bases and J by 0 bases, and 16 bases separated the two germline ends. The CDR3 region has the DNA TGTGCCAGCAGTCTATCCCGCCCGGGAACAACTAATGAAAAACTGTTTTTT. This translates into CASSLSRPGTTNEKLFF.

The chain recombines TRBV15 with TRBJ2-5; D ambiguous. Near its end, the DNA agrees better with TRBJ2-7, so the J call may be wrong. This CDR3 region has 15 residues. From germline, CDR1 is LNHNV and CDR2 YYDKDF (reference sequence). Here the CDR3 reads CATSRGRLLSYEQYF. CDR3 nucleotides: TGTGCCACCAGCAGAGGTCGGTTACTCTCCTACGAGCAGTACTTC.

This clonotype was detected only a few times. This chain joins TRBV28 and TRBJ2-5; D gene ambiguous. TRBJ2-7 matches the DNA end more closely, so the J call is doubtful. The germline gives CDR1 MDHEN, CDR2 SYDVKM. The CDR3 runs to 13 residues. The CDR3 nucleotides are TGTGCCAGCAGTTCCGCTATGGGCTACGAGCAGTACTTC. As protein: CASSSAMGYEQYF.

This chain joins TRBV7-6 and TRBJ2-7; possibly TRBD1 for D (5 bases). Germline V gene data show CDR1 as SGHVS and CDR2 as FNYEAQ. The CDR3 loop spans 15 amino acids. The V gene lost 1 base and the J gene lost 3 bases, with 13 bases spanning the gap. CDR3 loop: CASSLGSGMVYEQYF. The CDR3 nucleotides read TGTGCCAGCAGCTTAGGTTCAGGGATGGTCTACGAGCAGTACTTC. The full variable domain, with the rest looked up from reference TRBV7-6 and TRBJ2-7, is GAGVSQSPRYKVTKRGQDVALRCDPISGHVSLYWYRQALGQGPEFLTYFNYEAQQDKSGLPNDRFSAERPEGSISTLTIQRTEQRDSAMYRCASSLGSGMVYEQYFGPGTRLTVT.

This chain's CDR3 is CASSLPTGGNEKLFF. CDR3 nucleotide sequence: TGTGCCAGCAGCTTACCGACAGGGGGTAATGAAAAACTGTTTTTT. The rearrangement joins TRBV11-2 to TRBJ1-4; 9 bases match TRBD1. CDR1 is SGHAT, CDR2 FQNNGV, per germline. Unmatched junction bases numbered 2, after V lost 2 bases and J lost 4 bases. This CDR3 spans 15 amino acids.

V and J are TRBV7-2 and TRBJ1-2, with D possibly TRBD1 on 5 matching bases. The germline gives CDR1 SGHTA, CDR2 FQGNSA. This CDR3 is built from 14 residues. V was trimmed by 4 bases and J by 3 bases, leaving 12 bases between them. The CDR3 loop is CASSSGRDYYGYTF. The CDR3 DNA reads TGTGCCAGCAGCTCGGGACGGGACTACTATGGCTACACCTTC.

Many counts were recorded for this clonotype. A read error may account for a junction end that differs from germline. The rearrangement links TRBV4-1 to TRBJ2-7; 7 bases line up with TRBD1. Germline values: CDR1 MGHRA, CDR2 YSYEKL. This CDR3 spans 13 amino acids. As DNA, the CDR3 is TGTGCCAGCAGCCAGGACAGGTTCTACGAGCAGTACTTC. Amino acids: CASSQDRFYEQYF.

The sample holds a few counts of this clonotype. The chain carries TRBV7-9 and TRBJ2-5; 9 bases match TRBD2. The CDR3 runs 15 residues. Germline lookup yields CDR1 SEHNR and CDR2 FQNEAQ (reference sequence). V was clipped by 0 bases and J by 6 bases; unmatched bases: 5. The CDR3 reads CASSLASSGVKTQYF. The CDR3 nucleotides read TGTGCCAGCAGCTTAGCGTCTAGCGGGGTAAAGACCCAGTACTTC.

The chain has TRBV6-6 and TRBJ2-7, with D perhaps TRBD1 or TRBD2 (7 bases each). The ends were cut back, 2 bases at V and 9 bases at J, with 17 bases in the middle. CDR1 is MNHNY, CDR2 SVGAGI, per germline (reference sequence). CDR3 length: 14 amino acids. In nucleotides, the CDR3 is TGTGCCAGCAGTTACAGGGGGCGGGAGCTTTGGCAGTACTTC. Protein sequence: CASSYRGRELWQYF.

This clonotype appeared a few times. The J gene is TRBJ1-4, the V gene TRBV20-1; D is ambiguous. Germline V lookup: CDR1 DFQATT, CDR2 SNEGSKA (reference sequence). The CDR3 has 15 amino acids. Trimming pared 6 bases from V and 6 bases from J, leaving 20 bases between. CDR3 DNA sequence: TGCAGTGCCCGCGGTGATGGCCATGGATATGAAAAACTGTTTTTT. Its translation: CSARGDGHGYEKLFF.

This clonotype turned up a few times. This chain joins TRBV14 and TRBJ1-1; maybe TRBD1 (6 bases). The CDR3 runs to 16 residues. Germline-derived CDR1 and CDR2 are SGHDN and FVKESK. Trimming stripped 4 bases from V and 0 bases from J, with 15 bases between. The CDR3 protein is CASSPGGGPLNTEAFF. The CDR3 region has the DNA TGTGCCAGCAGCCCCGGGGGGGGGCCTCTGAACACTGAAGCTTTCTTT. Variable domain in full (rest from reference TRBV14 and TRBJ1-1): EAGVTQFPSHSVIEKGQTVTLRCDPISGHDNLYWYRRVMGKEIKFLLHFVKESKQDESGMPNNRFLAERTGGTYSTLKVQPAELEDSGVYFCASSPGGGPLNTEAFFGQGTRLTVV.

V usage is TRBV6-2 or TRBV6-3 and J usage is TRBJ2-4, with TRBD1 identical over 12 bases. J was trimmed by 7 bases and V by 4 bases; bases with no gene match: 5. CDR1 MNHEY and CDR2 SVGEGT come from the germline V gene. The CDR3 consists of 15 residues. The chain's CDR3 is CASSFGTGGGNIQYF. The CDR3 nucleotides read TGTGCCAGCAGTTTTGGGACAGGGGGCGGGAACATTCAGTACTTC.

The CDR3 nucleotides are TGTGCCAGCAGCGGACAGGGAGGGAATGGGGCCAACGTCCTGACTTTC. It encodes CASSGQGGNGANVLTF. J is TRBJ2-6 and V is TRBV13; a possible D gene is TRBD1 (8 bases). CDR1 is PRHDT and CDR2 is FYEKMQ in the germline V gene (reference sequence). The CDR3 is 16 amino acids. The V gene lost 5 bases and the J gene lost 3 bases, with 14 bases spanning the gap.

This clonotype has just a few counts. CDR3 sequence: CASSPPGLDYEQYF. The DNA of the CDR3 is TGTGCCAGCTCACCACCGGGACTTGACTACGAGCAGTACTTC. V is TRBV18 and J is TRBJ2-5, with D tentatively TRBD2 (6 bases). The J call may not be correct, given that the DNA end is closer to TRBJ2-7. Germline V gene lookup returns CDR1 KGHSH and CDR2 LQKENI. This CDR3 has 14 residues.

CDR3 coding DNA: TGCGCCAGCAGCTGGGGGGTGAACACCGGGGAGCTGTTTTTT. Translated, it gives CASSWGVNTGELFF. V gene TRBV5-1 combines with J gene TRBJ2-2; possible D gene TRBD2, 6 bases. CDR3 size: 14 residues. The V end was cut by 3 bases, the J end by 1 base, with 7 bases between. The V gene's germline CDR1 is SGHRS and CDR2 YFSETQ.